Listed below are T cell receptor beta chains from one sample, sequenced in a study of a mutant IDH1 vaccine in newly diagnosed glioma. TCRdb's table, derived via immunoSEQ multiplex PCR, lists solely in-frame clones and lacks some. This table holds 45,000 to 55,000 clones, approximately 80% found once. For these receptors, no antigen is known. Sequenced here: PBMCs, sampled from a glioma patient whose treatment included an IDH1 peptide vaccine. These receptors were obtained from a man aged 40-55 years with glioma. Both conserved end residues are part of each CDR3. Fields, in order: J gene, D gene, V gene, clone size, CDR3 protein, CDR3 DNA. D genes are given only for firm matches. A clone size is listed for some rows: how often the clone was seen (once, few, many), or a class if it is expanded.

J gene: TRBJ1-2
D gene: NA
V gene: TRBV7-9
clone size: NA
CDR3 protein: CASSLGQARHYGYTF
CDR3 DNA: TGTGCCAGCAGCTTAGGGCAAGCTAGACACTATGGCTACACCTTC

J gene: TRBJ1-4
D gene: NA
V gene: TRBV5-1
clone size: NA
CDR3 protein: CASSLGQTNEKLFF
CDR3 DNA: TGCGCCAGCAGCTTGGGGCAGACTAATGAAAAACTGTTTTTT

J gene: TRBJ2-7
D gene: NA
V gene: TRBV10-1
clone size: NA
CDR3 protein: CASSESSGESYEQYF
CDR3 DNA: TGCGCCAGCAGTGAGTCGTCGGGGGAGTCCTACGAGCAGTACTTC

J gene: TRBJ1-1
D gene: TRBD1
V gene: TRBV19
clone size: NA
CDR3 protein: CASSKRTGGNTEAFF
CDR3 DNA: TGTGCCAGTAGTAAAAGGACAGGGGGGAACACTGAAGCTTTCTTT

J gene: TRBJ2-1
D gene: TRBD1
V gene: TRBV18
clone size: NA
CDR3 protein: CASSPGGSLYNEQFF
CDR3 DNA: TGTGCCAGCTCCCCAGGGGGCTCCCTCTACAATGAGCAGTTCTTC

J gene: TRBJ2-7
D gene: NA
V gene: TRBV12-5
clone size: NA
CDR3 protein: CASGLSQGQFYEQYF
CDR3 DNA: TGTGCTAGTGGTTTGTCCCAAGGACAGTTCTACGAGCAGTACTTC

J gene: TRBJ1-1
D gene: NA
V gene: TRBV4-2
clone size: few
CDR3 protein: CASSPLMNTEAFF
CDR3 DNA: TGTGCCAGCAGCCCTCTTATGAACACTGAAGCTTTCTTT

J gene: TRBJ1-2
D gene: TRBD1
V gene: TRBV4-1
clone size: NA
CDR3 protein: CASSQVLDRVHGYTF
CDR3 DNA: TGCGCCAGCAGCCAAGTCCTGGACAGGGTTCATGGCTACACCTTC

J gene: TRBJ1-1
D gene: TRBD1
V gene: TRBV25-1
clone size: NA
CDR3 protein: CASTRQGWGTEAFF
CDR3 DNA: TGTGCCAGCACTCGACAGGGATGGGGCACTGAAGCTTTCTTT

J gene: TRBJ1-1
D gene: NA
V gene: TRBV6-1
clone size: few
CDR3 protein: CASSSYRGTEAFF
CDR3 DNA: TGTGCCAGCAGTTCCTATCGGGGGACTGAAGCTTTCTTT

J gene: TRBJ2-7
D gene: TRBD2
V gene: TRBV7-8
clone size: NA
CDR3 protein: CASSSIGGLAYEQYF
CDR3 DNA: TGTGCCAGCAGCTCGATCGGGGGACTAGCGTACGAGCAGTACTTC

J gene: TRBJ2-3
D gene: TRBD2
V gene: TRBV6-6
clone size: NA
CDR3 protein: CASSPGLAGSCYF
CDR3 DNA: TGTGCCAGCAGTCCGGGACTAGCGGGTTCATGTTATTTT